The 27 T cell receptor beta chains in this list originate from one sample, sequenced in a study of cytomegalovirus exposure and HLA in healthy donors. Repertoires were generated with immunoSEQ multiplex PCR, while TCRdb's copy carries only in-frame clones and drops some. The table includes about 160,000 clones, 80% to 90% detected once. The sequenced material came from PBMCs. The receptors shown here come from a young woman in good health and CMV-seronegative.

The chain couples TRBV6-5 to TRBJ2-1; TRBD1 matches at 7 bases. With 3 bases clipped from V and 9 bases from J, the junction kept 8 bases outside the gene matches. The CDR3 runs to 14 residues. Per germline, CDR1 MNHEY and CDR2 SVGAGI. CDR3 protein: CASSYQDRVTEQFF. CDR3 DNA sequence: TGTGCCAGCAGTTATCAAGACAGGGTAACTGAGCAGTTCTTC.

CDR3 DNA sequence: TGTGCCAGCAGCCGGGTCGGGGGGCCGAACTATGGCTACACCTTC. Residues: CASSRVGGPNYGYTF. This chain connects TRBV7-2 to TRBJ1-2; D may be TRBD1 (6 bases). The CDR3 contains 15 residues. Germline V lookup: CDR1 SGHTA, CDR2 FQGNSA. The ends were cut back, 5 bases at V and 2 bases at J, with 15 bases in the middle. Filled out from reference TRBV7-2 and TRBJ1-2, the complete variable domain reads GAGVSQSPSNKVTEKGKDVELRCDPISGHTALYWYRQSLGQGLEFLIYFQGNSAPDKSGLPSDRFSAERTGGSVSTLTIQRTQQEDSAVYLCASSRVGGPNYGYTFGSGTRLTVV.

The CDR3 bases are TGTGCCAGCAGCCTCTCCCCCCTAGCGGGAGGTGGGAACGAGCAGTACTTC. Translating it yields CASSLSPLAGGGNEQYF. The chain joins TRBV5-4 to TRBJ2-7; TRBD2 aligns across 11 bases. V lost 4 bases, J lost 5 bases, and 14 bases stayed unmatched. Germline CDR1 SGHNT, CDR2 YYREEE (reference sequence). The length of the CDR3 is 17 residues.

CDR3 in DNA: TGTGCCAGCACCATTCGAGGCCACTACGAGCAGTACTTC. The encoded protein is CASTIRGHYEQYF. The chain links TRBV6-6 to TRBJ2-7; D not certain. Germline V gives CDR1 MNHNY, CDR2 SVGAGI (reference sequence). The CDR3 totals 13 residues. The V end was cut by 7 bases, the J end by 3 bases, with 13 bases between.

The chain uses TRBV7-9 and TRBJ1-1; tentatively, D is TRBD1 (6 bases). Germline CDR1 is SEHNR and CDR2 is FQNEAQ (reference sequence). The CDR3 is made up of 15 amino acids. V gave up 2 bases and J gave up 8 bases, with 18 bases separating them. The chain's CDR3 is CASSLSGAGRVEAFF. The CDR3 bases are TGTGCCAGCAGCTTATCGGGGGCAGGGCGGGTGGAAGCTTTCTTT. Full variable domain (outside the CDR3, taken from reference TRBV7-9 and TRBJ1-1): DTGVSQNPRHKITKRGQNVTFRCDPISEHNRLYWYRQTLGQGPEFLTYFQNEAQLEKSRLLSDRFSAERPKGSFSTLEIQRTEQGDSAMYLCASSLSGAGRVEAFFGQGTRLTVV.

This sequence joins TRBV30 and TRBJ2-7, with 7 nucleotides matching TRBD2. After removal of 2 bases from V and 2 bases from J, the junction contained 3 bases not matched to a gene. The CDR3 is 13 amino acids. Germline V gene sequence: CDR1 GTSNPN, CDR2 SVGIG (reference sequence). The DNA for the CDR3 is TGTGCCTGGAGTAGGGACTACACCTACGAGCAGTACTTC. It is translated as CAWSRDYTYEQYF.

The chain joins TRBV2 to TRBJ1-4; 8 bases are a match to TRBD1. Germline assignment: CDR1 SNHLY and CDR2 FYNNEI. This CDR3 has 15 residues. J lost 6 bases, V lost 3 bases, and 6 bases had no gene match. CDR3 coding DNA: TGTGCCAGCAGTGACCCGGGACAGGCCGATGAAAAACTGTTTTTT. Protein sequence: CASSDPGQADEKLFF.

This clone is judged medium-sized. The V and J genes are TRBV5-1 and TRBJ2-7; D may be TRBD2 (5 bases). This CDR3 has 14 amino acids. Germline loops: CDR1 SGHRS, CDR2 YFSETQ. Trimming took 4 bases from V and 0 from J, leaving 11 bases between them. CDR3 in amino acids: CASSRTGISYEQYF. In DNA, the CDR3 is TGCGCCAGCAGCCGTACCGGGATCTCCTACGAGCAGTACTTC.

The chain joins TRBV6-5 to TRBJ1-5, with TRBD1 as a possible D gene (5 bases). Germline V gene lookup returns CDR1 MNHEY and CDR2 SVGAGI. CDR3 size: 14 residues. V dropped 6 bases and J dropped 7 bases, with 16 bases sitting between them. CDR3 in amino acids: CASSNGGSRQPQHF. CDR3 nucleotide sequence: TGTGCCAGCAGCAACGGGGGGAGCCGCCAGCCCCAGCATTTT.

This chain links TRBV7-8 with TRBJ2-7, with a tentative D call TRBD2 (5 bases). There are 14 residues in the CDR3. Per germline, CDR1 SGHVS and CDR2 FQNEAQ. V lost 5 bases to trimming and J lost 0 bases, with 11 bases between them. The CDR3 reads CASSEVAYSYEQYF. CDR3 DNA: TGTGCCAGCAGCGAGGTAGCGTACTCCTACGAGCAGTACTTC.

The chain employs TRBV9 and TRBJ1-1; D unclear. The V gene's germline CDR1 is SGDLS and CDR2 YYNGEE. V shed 4 bases and J shed 1 base, with 14 bases lying between them. This CDR3 comprises 15 residues. CDR3 protein: CASSPITSQNTEAFF. CDR3 nucleotides: TGTGCCAGCAGCCCTATTACCTCCCAGAACACTGAAGCTTTCTTT.

The rearrangement links TRBV28 to TRBJ2-1; D not certain. The CDR3 loop spans 17 amino acids. V dropped 2 bases and J dropped 0 bases, with 14 bases sitting between them. Germline V gene lookup returns CDR1 MDHEN and CDR2 SYDVKM. This chain's CDR3 is CASSLKTVASSYNEQFF. The DNA of the CDR3 is TGTGCCAGCAGTTTAAAAACAGTAGCAAGCTCCTACAATGAGCAGTTCTTC. Combining the CDR3 with reference TRBV28 and TRBJ2-1 gives the whole variable domain DVKVTQSSRYLVKRTGEKVFLECVQDMDHENMFWYRQDPGLGLRLIYFSYDVKMKEKGDIPEGYSVSREKKERFSLILESASTNQTSMYLCASSLKTVASSYNEQFFGPGTRLTVL.

This chain joins TRBV9 and TRBJ2-3; D remains ambiguous. Germline V gene sequence: CDR1 SGDLS, CDR2 YYNGEE. CDR3 length equals 13 residues. Trimming took off 4 bases at V and 6 bases at J, with 12 bases between the two ends. The CDR3 DNA reads as TGTGCCAGCAGCACCCTTCCGAGGGATACGCAGTATTTT. Its protein product is CASSTLPRDTQYF.

This chain joins TRBV9 and TRBJ2-4; weak D call: TRBD1 (6 bases). The CDR3 covers 17 residues. V shed 0 bases and J shed 0 bases, with 13 bases lying between them. Looked up from germline, CDR1 is SGDLS and CDR2 is YYNGEE. The CDR3 sequence: CASSVGQVVLAKNIQYF. In DNA, the CDR3 is TGTGCCAGCAGCGTAGGACAGGTTGTGTTAGCCAAAAACATTCAGTACTTC. The full variable domain, its missing parts supplied by reference TRBV9 and TRBJ2-4, is DSGVTQTPKHLITATGQRVTLRCSPRSGDLSVYWYQQSLDQGLQFLIQYYNGEERAKGNILERFSAQQFPDLHSELNLSSLELGDSALYFCASSVGQVVLAKNIQYFGAGTRLSVL.

This clone was seen a single time. This chain connects TRBV4-3 to TRBJ2-2; D might be TRBD1 (6 bases). From germline, CDR1 is LGHNA and CDR2 YSLEER. The CDR3 has 13 residues. Trimming took 3 bases from V and 9 from J, leaving 11 bases between them. CDR3 nucleotide sequence: TGCGCCAGCAGCCAGAACAGGGCCCGGGAGCTGTTTTTT. Its protein product is CASSQNRARELFF.

The J gene is TRBJ2-5, the V gene TRBV6-6; D may correspond to TRBD1 or TRBD2 (5 bases each). The CDR3 contains 16 residues. Trimming shortened V by 2 bases and J by 1 base, and 14 bases separated the two germline ends. Germline CDR1 is MNHNY and CDR2 is SVGAGI (reference sequence). The CDR3 loop reads CASSYGTRDVQETQYF. In nucleotides, the CDR3 is TGTGCCAGCAGTTACGGGACGAGGGATGTCCAAGAGACCCAGTACTTC.

This clone was picked up a small number of times. The chain couples TRBV27 to TRBJ1-1; D is possibly TRBD1 (5 bases). This CDR3 is 12 amino acids long. From germline, CDR1 is MNHEY and CDR2 SMNVEV (reference sequence). CDR3 DNA: TGTGTGAGTGGGACTGGACCCACTGAAGCTTTCTTT. Translation gives CVSGTGPTEAFF.

The gene calls are TRBV9 and TRBJ2-7, with TRBD2 identical over 10 bases. The CDR3 is 14 residues long. Germline V lookup: CDR1 SGDLS, CDR2 YYNGEE. V trimming: 3 bases; J trimming: 6 bases; junction bases outside the gene matches: 6. The CDR3: CASSEAGGLTEQYF. CDR3 DNA sequence: TGTGCCAGCAGCGAAGCGGGGGGGCTTACCGAGCAGTACTTC. The entire variable domain, with the rest obtained from reference TRBV9 and TRBJ2-7, is as follows: DSGVTQTPKHLITATGQRVTLRCSPRSGDLSVYWYQQSLDQGLQFLIQYYNGEERAKGNILERFSAQQFPDLHSELNLSSLELGDSALYFCASSEAGGLTEQYFGPGTRLTVT.

The chain joins TRBV5-1 to TRBJ2-5; D is uncertain. Germline V lookup: CDR1 SGHRS, CDR2 YFSETQ. This CDR3 has 11 amino acids. Trimming took 7 bases from V and 5 from J, leaving 9 bases between them. CDR3 amino acids: CASPLTETQYF. In DNA, the CDR3 is TGCGCCAGCCCTCTCACGGAGACCCAGTACTTC.

The chain employs TRBV13 and TRBJ2-1; 7 nucleotides match TRBD2. The CDR3 loop spans 14 amino acids. V shed 7 bases and J 2 bases; nucleotides not matched to a gene: 5. Per germline, CDR1 PRHDT and CDR2 FYEKMQ (reference sequence). The CDR3, as DNA: TGTGCCAGCACCTCAAGCGGGACCTACAATGAGCAGTTCTTC. This encodes CASTSSGTYNEQFF.

The CDR3 is CASSLDIIGDEQFF. CDR3 nucleotide sequence: TGCGCCAGCAGCTTGGACATAATCGGGGATGAGCAGTTCTTC. The chain links TRBV5-1 to TRBJ2-1; perhaps TRBD2 as D (5 bases). Trimming took 0 bases from V and 8 from J, leaving 12 bases between them. This CDR3 has 14 residues. Germline V gives CDR1 SGHRS, CDR2 YFSETQ.

The chain is built from TRBV18 and TRBJ1-1; D unclear. Per the germline V gene, CDR1 is KGHSH and CDR2 is LQKENI. The V and J ends lost 2 bases and 1 base respectively, with 11 bases between them. The CDR3 spans 15 residues. The CDR3 nucleotides read TGTGCCAGCTCACCAGATAGAGGACGGAACACTGAAGCTTTCTTT. It is translated as CASSPDRGRNTEAFF.

The genes are TRBV23-1 and TRBJ2-2, with D unresolved. TRBV23-1 is treated as an ORF (open reading frame) with a function not yet certain. V dropped 8 bases and J dropped 6 bases, with 7 bases sitting between them. The CDR3 loop spans 11 amino acids. This CDR3 reads CASPPSGELFF. In DNA form, the CDR3 reads TGCGCCAGCCCACCATCCGGGGAGCTGTTTTTT.

This clone has a single count. This chain uses TRBV27 with TRBJ1-5, with TRBD1 matching 9 bases. CDR3 length: 14 residues. Germline CDR1 reads MNHEY; CDR2 reads SMNVEV (reference sequence). After removal of 5 bases from V and 7 bases from J, the junction contained 6 bases not matched to a gene. CDR3 residues: CASSRQGVLQPQHF. CDR3 sequence (DNA): TGTGCCAGCAGTAGACAGGGGGTTCTACAGCCCCAGCATTTT.

V usage is TRBV27 and J usage is TRBJ1-2, with D tentatively TRBD1 (6 bases). The V end lost 10 bases, the J end lost 8 bases, and 23 bases lay between the germline ends. Germline values: CDR1 MNHEY, CDR2 SMNVEV (reference sequence). The length of the CDR3 is 14 residues. CDR3 coding DNA: TGTGCCATCAAAACAGGGAAAAGGTTGCTCGGCTACACCTTC. Protein sequence: CAIKTGKRLLGYTF.

This sequence joins TRBV13 and TRBJ2-7; perhaps TRBD2 as D (6 bases). Germline V gives CDR1 PRHDT, CDR2 FYEKMQ (reference sequence). This CDR3 region has 15 residues. Trimming stripped 4 bases from V and 2 bases from J, with 15 bases between. Here the CDR3 DNA reads TGTGCCAGCAGCTCGAGAGCGGGTTCGACCTACGAGCAGTACTTC. Amino acid sequence: CASSSRAGSTYEQYF.

This clone was seen a few times. The chain couples TRBV5-1 to TRBJ2-5; 7 nucleotides align to TRBD1. J was trimmed by 0 bases and V by 3 bases; bases with no gene match: 5. Germline V gene lookup returns CDR1 SGHRS and CDR2 YFSETQ. The CDR3 consists of 15 residues. The CDR3 here is CASSSGQLYQETQYF. The CDR3 DNA reads as TGCGCCAGCAGCTCGGGACAGCTGTACCAAGAGACCCAGTACTTC.